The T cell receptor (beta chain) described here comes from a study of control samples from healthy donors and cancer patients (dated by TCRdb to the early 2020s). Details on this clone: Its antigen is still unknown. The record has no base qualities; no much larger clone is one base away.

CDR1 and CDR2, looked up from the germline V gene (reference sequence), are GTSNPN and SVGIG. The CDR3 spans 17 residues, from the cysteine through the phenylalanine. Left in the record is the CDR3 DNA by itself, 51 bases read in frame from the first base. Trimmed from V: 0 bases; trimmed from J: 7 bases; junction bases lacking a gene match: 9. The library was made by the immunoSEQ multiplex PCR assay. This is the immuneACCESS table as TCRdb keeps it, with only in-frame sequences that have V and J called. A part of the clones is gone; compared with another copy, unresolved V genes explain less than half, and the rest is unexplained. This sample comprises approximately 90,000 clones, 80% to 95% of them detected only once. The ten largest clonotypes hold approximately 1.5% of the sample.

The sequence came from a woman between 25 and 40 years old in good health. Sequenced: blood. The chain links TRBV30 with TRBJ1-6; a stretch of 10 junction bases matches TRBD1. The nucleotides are TGTGCCTGGAGTGTGGGACAGGGGATGCTGGGGAATTCACCCCTCCACTTT. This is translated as CAWSVGQGMLGNSPLHF.